Presented here are 8 T cell receptor beta chains from one specimen sequenced in a study of regulatory T cells in long-lasting Graves disease. Time point here: persistent/refractory GD, antithyroid drugs over 5 years with positive TRAb. From RNA extracted from PBMCs, the TCR library was made. The authors built TCR beta libraries using iRepertoire HTBI primers and Arm-PCR of CDR3 regions. TCRdb processed the multiplex PCR reads anew with MiXCR; each CDR3 protein has one entry. In the table there are 600,000 to 800,000 distinct CDR3 sequences, around 30% of which are singletons. Sample: peripheral blood mononuclear cells (PBMCs), taken when the disease was refractory, from a patient treated with antithyroid drugs. These receptors all come from a female donor with Graves disease.

This clonotype was counted ten times or more. The V call is TRBV30, the J call TRBJ1-2, with D uncertain. Germline V gene data show CDR1 as GTSNPN and CDR2 as SVGIG (reference sequence). The CDR3 contains 14 residues. Trimming took off 3 bases at V and 0 bases at J, with 11 bases between the two ends. The DNA of the CDR3 is TGTGCCTGGAGCGTCGGCGGCTCTAACTATGGCTACACCTTC. It yields the protein CAWSVGGSNYGYTF.

This clonotype was found a few times. The chain recombines TRBV14 with TRBJ2-7, with D perhaps being TRBD1 or TRBD2 (6 bases each). Germline V lookup: CDR1 SGHDN, CDR2 FVKESK. The germline V and J ends were trimmed by 4 bases and 6 bases, with 16 bases remaining between them. The CDR3 loop spans 14 amino acids. The CDR3 reads CASSPGGGGGEQYF. CDR3 DNA sequence: TGTGCCAGCAGCCCTGGAGGGGGAGGTGGCGAGCAGTACTTC.

This clonotype was seen ten or more times. The chain uses TRBV20-1 and TRBJ2-5; tentative D call: TRBD2 (6 bases). The germline V gene encodes CDR1 DFQATT and CDR2 SNEGSKA (reference sequence). The CDR3 runs 14 residues. V lost 1 base and J 2 bases, leaving 11 bases between the germline ends. The CDR3 sequence: CSARVAGRQETQYF. For the CDR3, the DNA is TGCAGTGCTAGAGTGGCAGGGAGGCAAGAGACCCAGTACTTC.

V and J are TRBV12-3 or TRBV12-4 and TRBJ2-2; the D is unclear. The CDR3 consists of 14 residues. Trimming left V 1 base short and J 7 bases short, with 10 bases between. CDR3 in amino acids: CASSLGSGIGELFF. The CDR3 DNA follows: TGTGCCAGCAGTTTAGGGTCGGGTATCGGGGAGCTGTTTTTT.

The chain combines TRBV10-3 with TRBJ1-5, with no clear D. The ends were cut back, 2 bases at V and 5 bases at J, with 10 bases in the middle. Germline loops: CDR1 ENHRY, CDR2 SYGVKD. The CDR3 is made up of 14 amino acids. CDR3 amino acids: CAISEDGADQPQHF. DNA for the CDR3: TGTGCCATCAGTGAGGACGGAGCCGATCAGCCCCAGCATTTT.

This clonotype has a count of ten or more. The chain recombines TRBV11-2 with TRBJ2-7; 12 bases line up with TRBD2. From germline, CDR1 is SGHAT and CDR2 FQNNGV. V lost 5 bases to trimming and J lost 1 base; unmatched junction nucleotides: 3. The CDR3 is made up of 15 amino acids. CDR3: CASSNLAGGSYEQYF. In DNA form, the CDR3 reads TGTGCCAGCAGCAATCTAGCGGGAGGGTCCTACGAGCAGTACTTC.

Many counts were recorded for this clonotype. V and J are TRBV11-2 and TRBJ2-5; 11 positions match TRBD2. The CDR3 totals 14 residues. Germline CDR1 SGHAT, CDR2 FQNNGV. V lost 5 bases, J lost 4 bases, and 3 bases stayed unmatched. Written as DNA, the CDR3 is TGTGCCAGCAGCCCTAGCGGGAGGATAGAGACCCAGTACTTC. Its protein is CASSPSGRIETQYF.

V gene TRBV5-6 combines with J gene TRBJ2-6; D not resolved. Trimming removed 4 bases from V and 0 bases from J, with 11 bases in between. From germline, CDR1 is SGHDT and CDR2 YYEEEE. The CDR3 loop spans 16 amino acids. The CDR3 reads CASSLTMVSGANVLTF. The CDR3 DNA follows: TGTGCCAGCAGCCTGACCATGGTCTCTGGGGCCAACGTCCTGACTTTC.